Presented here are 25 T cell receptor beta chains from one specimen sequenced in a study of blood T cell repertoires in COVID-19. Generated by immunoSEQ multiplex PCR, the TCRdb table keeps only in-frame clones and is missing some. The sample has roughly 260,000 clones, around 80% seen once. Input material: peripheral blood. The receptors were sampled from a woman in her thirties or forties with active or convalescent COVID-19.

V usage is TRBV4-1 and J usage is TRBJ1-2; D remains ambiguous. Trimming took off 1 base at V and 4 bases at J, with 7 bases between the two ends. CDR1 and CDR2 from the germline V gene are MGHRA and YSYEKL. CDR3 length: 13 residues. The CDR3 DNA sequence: TGCGCCAGCAGCCAAGCTGAGGGCTATGGCTACACCTTC. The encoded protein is CASSQAEGYGYTF.

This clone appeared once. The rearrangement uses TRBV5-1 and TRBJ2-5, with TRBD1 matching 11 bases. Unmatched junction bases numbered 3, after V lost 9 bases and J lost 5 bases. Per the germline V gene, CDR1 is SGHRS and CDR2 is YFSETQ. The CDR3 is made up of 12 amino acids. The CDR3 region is CATDRGRETQYF. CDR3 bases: TGCGCCACGGACAGGGGGCGGGAGACCCAGTACTTC.

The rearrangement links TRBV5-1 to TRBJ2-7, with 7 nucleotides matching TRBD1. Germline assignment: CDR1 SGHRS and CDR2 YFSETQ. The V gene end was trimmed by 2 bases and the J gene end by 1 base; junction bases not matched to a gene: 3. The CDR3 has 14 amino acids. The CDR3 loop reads CASSLTGASYEQYF. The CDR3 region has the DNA TGCGCCAGCAGCTTAACAGGGGCTTCCTACGAGCAGTACTTC.

In DNA form, the CDR3 reads TGTGCCAGCAGTTTGGGGGGGAGCGGCTCCTATAATTCACCCCTCCACTTT. Protein: CASSLGGSGSYNSPLHF. V and J are TRBV28 and TRBJ1-6; tentatively, D is TRBD1 (5 bases). Trimming removed 3 bases at V and 0 bases at J, with 12 bases between. Germline loops: CDR1 MDHEN, CDR2 SYDVKM. The CDR3 sequence is 17 residues long.

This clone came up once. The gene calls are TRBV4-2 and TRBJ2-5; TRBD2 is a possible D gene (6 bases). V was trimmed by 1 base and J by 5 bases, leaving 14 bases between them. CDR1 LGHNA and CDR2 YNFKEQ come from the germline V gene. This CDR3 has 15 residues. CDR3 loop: CASSQVFGGVETQYF. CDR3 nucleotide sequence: TGTGCCAGCAGCCAAGTATTCGGGGGAGTTGAGACCCAGTACTTC.

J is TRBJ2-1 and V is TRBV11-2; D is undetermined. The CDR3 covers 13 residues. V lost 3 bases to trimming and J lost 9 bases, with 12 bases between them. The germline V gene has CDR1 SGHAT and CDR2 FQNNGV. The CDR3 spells CASSFSGLSEQFF. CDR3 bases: TGTGCCAGCAGCTTTAGTGGGCTGAGTGAGCAGTTCTTC.

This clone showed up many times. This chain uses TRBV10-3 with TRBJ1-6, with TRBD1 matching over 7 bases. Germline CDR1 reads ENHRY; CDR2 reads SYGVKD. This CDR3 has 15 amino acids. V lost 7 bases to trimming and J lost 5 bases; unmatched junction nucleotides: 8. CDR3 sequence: CAITPGTANNSPLHF. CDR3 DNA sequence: TGTGCCATCACCCCCGGGACAGCTAATAATTCACCCCTCCACTTT.

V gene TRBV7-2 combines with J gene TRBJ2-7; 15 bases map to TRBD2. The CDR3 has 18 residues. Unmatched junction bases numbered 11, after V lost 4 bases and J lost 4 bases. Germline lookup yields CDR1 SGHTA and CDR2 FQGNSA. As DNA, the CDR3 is TGTGCCAGCAGCTCGAAAGGACTAGCGGGGGGGCGGATATACGAGCAGTACTTC. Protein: CASSSKGLAGGRIYEQYF. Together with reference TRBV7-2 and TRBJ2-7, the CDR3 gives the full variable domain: GAGVSQSPSNKVTEKGKDVELRCDPISGHTALYWYRQSLGQGLEFLIYFQGNSAPDKSGLPSDRFSAERTGGSVSTLTIQRTQQEDSAVYLCASSSKGLAGGRIYEQYFGPGTRLTVT.

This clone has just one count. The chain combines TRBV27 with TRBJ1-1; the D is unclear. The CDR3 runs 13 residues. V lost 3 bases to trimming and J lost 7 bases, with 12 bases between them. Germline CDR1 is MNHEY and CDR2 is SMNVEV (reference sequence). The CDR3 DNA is TGTGCCAGCAGTTTGGCAGGCAGTTATGAAGCTTTCTTT. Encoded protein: CASSLAGSYEAFF.

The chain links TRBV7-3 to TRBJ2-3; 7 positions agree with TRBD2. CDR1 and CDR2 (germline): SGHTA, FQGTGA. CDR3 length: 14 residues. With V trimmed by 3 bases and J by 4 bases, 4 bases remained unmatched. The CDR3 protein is CASSFGLEADTQYF. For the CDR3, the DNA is TGTGCCAGCAGCTTCGGACTAGAGGCAGATACGCAGTATTTT.

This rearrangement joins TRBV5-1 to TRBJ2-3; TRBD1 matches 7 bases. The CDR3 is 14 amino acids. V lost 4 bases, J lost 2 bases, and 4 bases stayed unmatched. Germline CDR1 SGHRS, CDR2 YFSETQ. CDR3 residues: CASSRDRYTDTQYF. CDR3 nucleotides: TGCGCCAGCAGCCGGGACAGATACACAGATACGCAGTATTTT.

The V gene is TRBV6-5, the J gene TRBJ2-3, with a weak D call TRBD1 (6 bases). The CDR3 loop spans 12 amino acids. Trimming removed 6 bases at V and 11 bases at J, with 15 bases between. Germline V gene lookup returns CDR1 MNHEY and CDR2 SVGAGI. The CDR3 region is CASSTGRLEQYF. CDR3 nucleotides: TGTGCCAGCAGCACAGGGCGCCTTGAGCAGTATTTT.

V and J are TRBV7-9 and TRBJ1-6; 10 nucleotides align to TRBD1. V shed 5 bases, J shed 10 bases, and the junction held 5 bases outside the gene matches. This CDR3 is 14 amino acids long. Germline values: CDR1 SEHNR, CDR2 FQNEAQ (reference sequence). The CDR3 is CASSETGGTSPLHF. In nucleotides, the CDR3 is TGTGCCAGCAGCGAGACAGGGGGCACCTCACCCCTCCACTTT.

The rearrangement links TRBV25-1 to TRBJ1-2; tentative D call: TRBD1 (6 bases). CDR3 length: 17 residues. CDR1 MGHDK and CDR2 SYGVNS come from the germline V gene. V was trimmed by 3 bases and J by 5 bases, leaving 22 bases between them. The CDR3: CASSDPHLGGGAYGYTF. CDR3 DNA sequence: TGTGCCAGCAGTGATCCGCACCTCGGAGGGGGGGCGTATGGCTACACCTTC.

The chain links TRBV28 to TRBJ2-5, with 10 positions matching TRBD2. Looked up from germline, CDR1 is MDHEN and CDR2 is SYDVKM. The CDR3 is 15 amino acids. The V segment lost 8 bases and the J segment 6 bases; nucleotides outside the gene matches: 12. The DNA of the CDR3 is TGTGCCAGCGGCAGCGGGGGGGCCGGTATAAAGACCCAGTACTTC. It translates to CASGSGGAGIKTQYF.

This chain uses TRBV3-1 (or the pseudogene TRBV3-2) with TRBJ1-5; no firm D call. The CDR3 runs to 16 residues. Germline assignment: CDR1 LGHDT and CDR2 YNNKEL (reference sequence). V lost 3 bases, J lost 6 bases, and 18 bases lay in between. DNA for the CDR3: TGTGCCAGCAGCCAGTGGGCACCGGAAAGAGTTCAGCCCCAGCATTTT. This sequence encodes CASSQWAPERVQPQHF.

CDR3 in amino acids: CSAPGTMGYTF. CDR3 in DNA: TGCAGCGCTCCGGGGACTATGGGCTACACCTTC. The chain carries TRBV29-1 and TRBJ1-2, with a possible D match to TRBD1 (5 bases). Germline V CDR1 and CDR2: SQVTM, ANQGSEA. Trimming pared 7 bases from V and 8 bases from J, leaving 14 bases between. The CDR3 runs to 11 residues.

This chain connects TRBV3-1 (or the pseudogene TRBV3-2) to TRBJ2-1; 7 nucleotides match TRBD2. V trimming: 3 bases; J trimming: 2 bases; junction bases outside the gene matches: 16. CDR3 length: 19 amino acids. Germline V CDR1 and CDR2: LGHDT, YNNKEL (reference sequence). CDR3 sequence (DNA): TGTGCCAGCAGCCATGATGGGGGGGTTAGCGGGCCCCCCTACAATGAGCAGTTCTTC. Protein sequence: CASSHDGGVSGPPYNEQFF.

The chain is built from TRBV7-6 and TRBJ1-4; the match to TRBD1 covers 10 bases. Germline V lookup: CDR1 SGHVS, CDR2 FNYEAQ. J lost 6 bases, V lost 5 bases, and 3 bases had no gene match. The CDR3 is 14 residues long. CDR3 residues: CASSKDRGDEKLFF. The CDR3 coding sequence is TGTGCCAGCAGCAAGGACAGGGGGGATGAAAAACTGTTTTTT.

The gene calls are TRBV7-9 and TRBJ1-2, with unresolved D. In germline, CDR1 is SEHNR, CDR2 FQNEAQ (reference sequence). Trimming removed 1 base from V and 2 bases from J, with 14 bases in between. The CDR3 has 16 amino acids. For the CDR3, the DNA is TGTGCCAGCAGCTTAGAAGAGGCAGAATACAACTATGGCTACACCTTC. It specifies CASSLEEAEYNYGYTF.

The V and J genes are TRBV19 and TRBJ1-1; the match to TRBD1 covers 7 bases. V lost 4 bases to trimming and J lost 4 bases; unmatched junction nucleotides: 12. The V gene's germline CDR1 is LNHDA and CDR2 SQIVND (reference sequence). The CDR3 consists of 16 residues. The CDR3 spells CASSRRDSLMGTEAFF. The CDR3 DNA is TGTGCCAGTAGTAGAAGGGACAGCCTGATGGGCACTGAAGCTTTCTTT.

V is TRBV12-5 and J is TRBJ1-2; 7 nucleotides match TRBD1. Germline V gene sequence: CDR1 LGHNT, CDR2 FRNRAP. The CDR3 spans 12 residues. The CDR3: CATERQGYGYTF. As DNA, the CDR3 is TGTGCGACCGAAAGACAGGGCTATGGCTACACCTTC.

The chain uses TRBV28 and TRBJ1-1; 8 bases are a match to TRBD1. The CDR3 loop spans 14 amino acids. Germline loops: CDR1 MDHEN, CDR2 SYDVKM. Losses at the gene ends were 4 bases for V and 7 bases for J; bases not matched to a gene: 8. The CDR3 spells CASSSADRGGEAFF. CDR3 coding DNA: TGTGCCAGCAGTTCCGCTGACAGGGGTGGTGAAGCTTTCTTT.

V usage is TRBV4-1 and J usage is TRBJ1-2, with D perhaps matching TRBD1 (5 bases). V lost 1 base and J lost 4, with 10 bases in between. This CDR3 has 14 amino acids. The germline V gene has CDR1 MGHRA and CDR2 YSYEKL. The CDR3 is CASSQVGLGYGYTF. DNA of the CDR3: TGCGCCAGCAGCCAAGTGGGACTTGGCTATGGCTACACCTTC.

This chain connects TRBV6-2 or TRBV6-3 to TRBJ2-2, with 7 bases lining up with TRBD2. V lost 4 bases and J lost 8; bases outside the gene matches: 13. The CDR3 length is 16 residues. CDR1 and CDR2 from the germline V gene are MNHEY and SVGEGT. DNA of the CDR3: TGTGCCAGCAGTTCCTATGCGGGGGAACTGGATGGGGAGCTGTTTTTT. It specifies CASSSYAGELDGELFF.